This passage covers 9 T cell receptor beta chains from one sample sequenced in a study of blood T cells in healthy people across ages. It was with a sample-barcoded 5' primer and a J-beta primer mix that a second PCR of roughly 6 to 11 cycles was run. TCRdb re-analysed the 5' RACE reads in MiXCR, keeping a single row per CDR3 protein. Of more than 900,000 distinct CDR3 sequences listed, about 23% are singletons. Another study also made use of these data, one on T cells of mothers and their children.

The sequenced sample was blood. Every receptor here comes from a girl aged 2-15 years in good health.

This clonotype was seen a few times. This chain connects TRBV20-1 to TRBJ2-3; 12 bases map to TRBD2. This CDR3 is built from 17 residues. Losses at the gene ends were 0 bases for V and 1 base for J; bases not matched to a gene: 5. The V gene's germline CDR1 is DFQATT and CDR2 SNEGSKA (reference sequence). The CDR3 bases are TGCAGTGCTAGAGATGGGGGGACTAGCGGGCGCACAGATACGCAGTATTTT. Residues: CSARDGGTSGRTDTQYF.

This clonotype was found once. The V call is TRBV27, the J call TRBJ2-5; tentatively, D is TRBD2 (6 bases). The tail of the sequence fits TRBJ2-7 better, so the J call may be wrong. CDR1 and CDR2 from the germline V gene are MNHEY and SMNVEV (reference sequence). CDR3 length: 15 residues. The CDR3 nucleotides read TGTGCCAGCAGCCTACCTCAGCGGGCCACCTACGAGCAGTACTTC. Its translation is CASSLPQRATYEQYF.

The gene calls are TRBV7-6 and TRBJ2-7; 12 bases are a match to TRBD1. Germline V gene sequence: CDR1 SGHVS, CDR2 FNYEAQ. The CDR3 has 20 residues. The V and J ends lost 5 bases and 2 bases, in that order; junction bases with no gene match: 19. In nucleotides, the CDR3 is TGTGCCAGCAGCCCCGGGACAGGGGGCTATGGGGCGGGGGGAGCCTACGAGCAGTACTTC. The encoded protein is CASSPGTGGYGAGGAYEQYF.

This clonotype has just a few counts. The CDR3 region is CASSSAVGPYEQYF. The CDR3, as DNA: TGTGCCAGCAGCTCAGCCGTCGGCCCCTACGAGCAGTACTTC. V and J are TRBV7-9 and TRBJ2-7, with D hard to call. V lost 4 bases and J 2 bases, leaving 12 bases between the germline ends. The CDR3 totals 14 residues. Germline V gene lookup returns CDR1 SEHNR and CDR2 FQNEAQ (reference sequence).

The V and J genes are TRBV5-4 and TRBJ2-2; D possibly uses TRBD1 or TRBD2 (5 bases each). V shed 5 bases and J shed 5 bases, with 13 bases lying between them. CDR1 is SGHNT and CDR2 is YYREEE in the germline V gene (reference sequence). The CDR3 spans 14 residues. The CDR3 protein is CASRPGLRTGELFF. The DNA of the CDR3 is TGTGCCAGCAGACCGGGGCTTCGTACCGGGGAGCTGTTTTTT.

This CDR3 reads CASSLNGPYEQYF. The DNA for the CDR3 is TGTGCCAGCAGCTTAAACGGACCCTACGAGCAGTACTTC. The chain employs TRBV7-2 and TRBJ2-7; the D is unclear. Trimming took 2 bases from V and 2 from J, leaving 7 bases between them. Germline CDR1 is SGHTA and CDR2 is FQGNSA. The CDR3 sequence is 13 residues long.

This clonotype occurred a few times. The chain couples TRBV20-1 to TRBJ1-4; D uncertain. Germline CDR1 DFQATT, CDR2 SNEGSKA (reference sequence). The CDR3 loop spans 15 amino acids. Deletions cut 0 bases from V and 5 bases from J, with 13 bases between. The CDR3 DNA reads TGCAGTGCTAGAGATCCGATGGCAGCCAATGAAAAACTGTTTTTT. This translates into CSARDPMAANEKLFF.

This clonotype was observed a few times. This chain uses TRBV27 with TRBJ1-4, with D perhaps matching TRBD1 (5 bases). The CDR3 runs to 15 residues. The V end was cut by 3 bases, the J end by 0 bases, with 8 bases between. The germline V gene has CDR1 MNHEY and CDR2 SMNVEV (reference sequence). The CDR3 nucleotides are TGTGCCAGCAGTTTCAGACAGCCAACTAATGAAAAACTGTTTTTT. Translating gives CASSFRQPTNEKLFF.

This clonotype was found a few times. V usage is TRBV2 and J usage is TRBJ1-2; the match to TRBD1 covers 7 bases. V shed 3 bases and J 3 bases; nucleotides not matched to a gene: 1. This CDR3 has 13 amino acids. Germline V lookup: CDR1 SNHLY, CDR2 FYNNEI. In DNA form, the CDR3 reads TGTGCCAGCAGTGATACAGGGGACTATGGCTACACCTTC. Protein: CASSDTGDYGYTF.